The 31 T cell receptor beta chains given below trace back to one sample, sequenced in a study of blood T cell repertoires in COVID-19. Using immunoSEQ multiplex PCR, the repertoire was profiled, and TCRdb retains in-frame clones only, with some absent. The table lists 130,000 to 150,000 clones, around four fifths of them singletons. Source material: PBMCs or T cells enriched from blood (not recorded which). The receptors originated from a woman between 40 and 50 years old who had recovered from COVID-19.

The chain is built from TRBV11-2 and TRBJ2-1, with 7 bases matching TRBD1. Germline trimming cut 3 bases from V and 8 bases from J; bases unmatched to any gene: 7. Germline CDR1 SGHAT, CDR2 FQNNGV. This CDR3 region has 14 residues. In DNA, the CDR3 is TGTGCCAGCAGCTTGAGGGACAGCGTCCATGAGCAGTTCTTC. Translated: CASSLRDSVHEQFF.

The sample holds a few counts of this clone. The chain links TRBV2 to TRBJ2-7; TRBD1 is a possible D gene (6 bases). V was clipped by 8 bases and J by 0 bases, with 11 bases between them. CDR1 SNHLY and CDR2 FYNNEI come from the germline V gene. The CDR3 is made up of 13 amino acids. CDR3 sequence: CASGGFFSYEQYF. For the CDR3, the DNA is TGTGCCAGCGGGGGCTTTTTCTCCTACGAGCAGTACTTC.

The rearrangement joins TRBV5-1 to TRBJ2-3; TRBD2 is a possible D gene (6 bases). The CDR3 contains 16 residues. CDR1 SGHRS and CDR2 YFSETQ come from the germline V gene. Trimming shortened V by 0 bases and J by 2 bases, and 13 bases separated the two germline ends. In DNA form, the CDR3 reads TGCGCCAGCAGCTTGGAAGGGAGGTGGCACACAGATACGCAGTATTTT. Translation: CASSLEGRWHTDTQYF.

V usage is TRBV9 and J usage is TRBJ2-1; possibly TRBD1 for D (6 bases). CDR1 is SGDLS and CDR2 is YYNGEE in the germline V gene. The CDR3 is 13 residues long. The V end was cut by 1 base, the J end by 7 bases, with 9 bases between. The CDR3 loop reads CASSVNRENEQFF. Here the CDR3 DNA reads TGTGCCAGCAGCGTAAACAGGGAAAATGAGCAGTTCTTC.

The genes are TRBV19 and TRBJ2-1; 11 nucleotides align to TRBD2. The junction had 7 bases not matched to a gene; V was cut back by 7 bases and J by 5 bases. In germline, CDR1 is LNHDA, CDR2 SQIVND (reference sequence). This CDR3 contains 15 residues. The CDR3 region is CASTVSGRVDNEQFF. The DNA for the CDR3 is TGTGCCAGTACCGTTAGCGGGAGGGTTGACAATGAGCAGTTCTTC.

The genes are TRBV6-5 and TRBJ2-7, with TRBD1 identical over 9 bases. With 3 bases clipped from V and 2 bases from J, the junction kept 2 bases outside the gene matches. CDR1 is MNHEY and CDR2 is SVGAGI in the germline V gene. This CDR3 spans 14 amino acids. CDR3 in amino acids: CASSYGTGTYEQYF. In DNA form, the CDR3 reads TGTGCCAGCAGTTATGGGACAGGGACCTACGAGCAGTACTTC.

The V and J genes are TRBV18 and TRBJ1-1; no reliable D call. The germline V gene encodes CDR1 KGHSH and CDR2 LQKENI. V was pared by 5 bases and J by 0 bases, with 7 bases between. CDR3 length equals 13 residues. CDR3 in DNA: TGTGCCAGCTCAGGCCAGTTGAACACTGAAGCTTTCTTT. Translating it yields CASSGQLNTEAFF.

V gene TRBV27 combines with J gene TRBJ1-5; D is possibly TRBD1 (6 bases). V was cut by 5 bases and J by 0 bases, with 11 bases left in between. Germline V gives CDR1 MNHEY, CDR2 SMNVEV (reference sequence). CDR3 length equals 15 residues. CDR3 nucleotides: TGTGCCAGCAGTACACAGGGTTATAGCAATCAGCCCCAGCATTTT. Its protein is CASSTQGYSNQPQHF.

This chain joins TRBV11-2 and TRBJ2-7; the match to TRBD1 covers 9 bases. Trimming at V came to 5 bases and at J to 4 bases, leaving 6 bases not matched to a gene. Germline CDR1 SGHAT, CDR2 FQNNGV. This CDR3 has 14 residues. This CDR3 is CASSIGTGRYEQYF. The CDR3 DNA reads TGTGCCAGCAGCATAGGGACAGGGAGGTACGAGCAGTACTTC.

The V and J genes are TRBV5-1 and TRBJ2-1; 11 nucleotides agree with TRBD2. The CDR3 length is 17 residues. Germline CDR1 reads SGHRS; CDR2 reads YFSETQ. The V and J ends lost 4 bases and 5 bases, in that order; junction bases with no gene match: 11. In nucleotides, the CDR3 is TGCGCCAGCAGCCCGGGCGGGCATAGCGGGGGGGACAATGAGCAGTTCTTC. Protein sequence: CASSPGGHSGGDNEQFF.

The chain links TRBV19 to TRBJ1-1, with TRBD1 identical over 9 bases. Unmatched junction bases numbered 11, after V lost 10 bases and J lost 5 bases. The germline CDR1 and CDR2 sequences are LNHDA and SQIVND (reference sequence). CDR3 size: 14 residues. The CDR3, as DNA: TGTGCCACCGAGCAGACAGGGGGTTGGACTGAAGCTTTCTTT. This sequence encodes CATEQTGGWTEAFF.

This clone was counted a few times. V and J are TRBV4-1 and TRBJ2-3; TRBD2 agrees at 7 bases. The CDR3 covers 17 residues. From germline, CDR1 is MGHRA and CDR2 YSYEKL. J lost 0 bases, V lost 4 bases, and 10 bases had no gene match. The CDR3 reads CASSPLWASGSTDTQYF. The CDR3 DNA reads TGCGCCAGCAGCCCCCTTTGGGCTAGCGGAAGCACAGATACGCAGTATTTT.

The chain is built from TRBV5-1 and TRBJ2-7, with TRBD2 identical over 10 bases. J was trimmed by 4 bases and V by 1 base; bases with no gene match: 5. Germline CDR1 reads SGHRS; CDR2 reads YFSETQ. The CDR3 runs to 15 residues. The CDR3 reads CASSLRTSGPYEQYF. In nucleotides, the CDR3 is TGCGCCAGCAGCTTGAGGACTAGCGGACCTTACGAGCAGTACTTC.

The chain combines TRBV14 with TRBJ2-7; 8 positions match TRBD2. The J segment lost 0 bases and the V segment lost 8 bases, leaving 6 bases of the junction unmatched. This CDR3 comprises 14 residues. In germline, CDR1 is SGHDN, CDR2 FVKESK. The CDR3 loop reads CASGPGLVSYEQYF. The DNA for the CDR3 is TGTGCCAGCGGACCGGGACTAGTCTCCTACGAGCAGTACTTC.

The table lists this clone with a count of one. Other DNA sequences within the sample encode an identical CDR3. The J gene is TRBJ2-1, the V gene TRBV18, with 8 bases matching TRBD2. Germline V gene data show CDR1 as KGHSH and CDR2 as LQKENI. The CDR3 has 16 residues. V shed 0 bases, J shed 0 bases, and the junction held 1 base outside the gene matches. The CDR3 region has the DNA TGTGCCAGCTCACCACCGGGGACTAGCTCCTACAATGAGCAGTTCTTC. This sequence encodes CASSPPGTSSYNEQFF.

This clone was recorded only once. The rearrangement links TRBV4-1 to TRBJ2-2; D perhaps matches TRBD2 (6 bases). V was pared by 6 bases and J by 7 bases, with 24 bases between. Germline V gene data show CDR1 as MGHRA and CDR2 as YSYEKL. CDR3 length: 17 amino acids. The CDR3 bases are TGCGCCAGCAGACCCCCGGGGCGGGGCCCGGGGTACGGGGAGCTGTTTTTT. It translates to CASRPPGRGPGYGELFF.

V is TRBV5-4 and J is TRBJ2-1; the match to TRBD1 covers 7 bases. The J segment lost 2 bases and the V segment lost 0 bases, leaving 2 bases of the junction unmatched. CDR1 is SGHNT, CDR2 YYREEE, per germline (reference sequence). This CDR3 has 15 amino acids. In nucleotides, the CDR3 is TGTGCCAGCAGCTTGGACAGGGGCCCCTACAATGAGCAGTTCTTC. It yields the protein CASSLDRGPYNEQFF.

The chain combines TRBV7-8 with TRBJ2-7; 9 bases map to TRBD2. The V gene end was trimmed by 4 bases and the J gene end by 3 bases; junction bases not matched to a gene: 4. The CDR3 runs 14 residues. CDR1 is SGHVS, CDR2 FQNEAQ, per germline. The CDR3 here is CASSYAGGYYEQYF. The CDR3 DNA sequence: TGTGCCAGCAGCTACGCGGGGGGGTACTACGAGCAGTACTTC. The whole variable domain, remainder taken from reference TRBV7-8 and TRBJ2-7, is GAGVSQSPRYKVAKRGQDVALRCDPISGHVSLFWYQQALGQGPEFLTYFQNEAQLDKSGLPSDRFFAERPEGSVSTLKIQRTQQEDSAVYLCASSYAGGYYEQYFGPGTRLTVT.

The chain combines TRBV9 with TRBJ2-3; no firm D call. The V and J ends lost 0 bases and 6 bases respectively, with 5 bases between them. The CDR3 loop spans 12 amino acids. CDR1 and CDR2 from the germline V gene are SGDLS and YYNGEE. CDR3: CASSVALDTQYF. The CDR3 bases are TGTGCCAGCAGCGTAGCTCTGGATACGCAGTATTTT. Full variable domain (rest looked up from reference TRBV9 and TRBJ2-3): DSGVTQTPKHLITATGQRVTLRCSPRSGDLSVYWYQQSLDQGLQFLIQYYNGEERAKGNILERFSAQQFPDLHSELNLSSLELGDSALYFCASSVALDTQYFGPGTRLTVL.

The V gene is TRBV29-1, the J gene TRBJ1-1; a possible D gene is TRBD1 (6 bases). V gave up 3 bases and J gave up 10 bases, with 12 bases separating them. CDR1 is SQVTM, CDR2 ANQGSEA, per germline. The CDR3 has 11 residues. The CDR3 DNA reads TGCAGCGTTGACGGGGGGCGCGGAGCTTTCTTT. This sequence encodes CSVDGGRGAFF.

This clone was detected only once. The CDR3 loop reads CASRWSGQNQPQHF. The CDR3, as DNA: TGTGCCAGTAGGTGGTCGGGACAAAATCAGCCCCAGCATTTT. This rearrangement joins TRBV19 to TRBJ1-5; weak D call: TRBD1 (6 bases). The germline CDR1 and CDR2 sequences are LNHDA and SQIVND (reference sequence). The ends were cut back, 6 bases at V and 4 bases at J, with 13 bases in the middle. The CDR3 sequence is 14 residues long.

The chain uses TRBV9 and TRBJ1-1; D is perhaps TRBD1 (6 bases). There are 12 residues in the CDR3. Germline values: CDR1 SGDLS, CDR2 YYNGEE. V gave up 2 bases and J gave up 14 bases, with 16 bases separating them. The CDR3 bases are TGTGCCAGCAGCGTTGTTCCCGGGACACCCTTCTTT. Translating it yields CASSVVPGTPFF.

This clone was detected only once. This chain joins TRBV5-1 and TRBJ2-3, with D possibly being TRBD1 (6 bases). The germline gives CDR1 SGHRS, CDR2 YFSETQ. This CDR3 spans 14 amino acids. The germline V and J ends were trimmed by 1 base and 0 bases, with 6 bases remaining between them. The CDR3 DNA reads TGCGCCAGCAGCTTGACAGGGAGCACAGATACGCAGTATTTT. It yields the protein CASSLTGSTDTQYF. Full variable domain (outside the CDR3, taken from reference TRBV5-1 and TRBJ2-3): KAGVTQTPRYLIKTRGQQVTLSCSPISGHRSVSWYQQTPGQGLQFLFEYFSETQRNKGNFPGRFSGRQFSNSRSEMNVSTLELGDSALYLCASSLTGSTDTQYFGPGTRLTVL.

The CDR3 coding sequence is TGCAGCGTCCGAGATACTAACACTGAAGCTTTCTTT. Protein sequence: CSVRDTNTEAFF. V usage is TRBV29-1 and J usage is TRBJ1-1; D is uncertain. There are 12 residues in the CDR3. Trimming shortened V by 6 bases and J by 2 bases, and 10 bases separated the two germline ends. CDR1 is SQVTM, CDR2 ANQGSEA, per germline.

The V gene is TRBV2, the J gene TRBJ1-4, with 8 positions matching TRBD1. V trimming: 4 bases; J trimming: 8 bases; junction bases outside the gene matches: 3. CDR1 and CDR2 (germline): SNHLY, FYNNEI. The CDR3 is 13 amino acids. The CDR3 is CASSGGQVEKLFF. The CDR3 coding sequence is TGTGCCAGCAGTGGGGGACAGGTGGAAAAACTGTTTTTT.

The genes are TRBV11-2 and TRBJ1-3; TRBD1 agrees at 7 bases. J was trimmed by 4 bases and V by 5 bases; bases with no gene match: 8. Per germline, CDR1 SGHAT and CDR2 FQNNGV. The CDR3 runs to 15 residues. The CDR3: CASSREGQIGNTIYF. Here the CDR3 DNA reads TGTGCCAGCAGCAGAGAGGGACAGATCGGAAACACCATATATTTT.

J is TRBJ2-3 and V is TRBV24-1; 8 positions agree with TRBD2. After removal of 7 bases from V and 5 bases from J, the junction contained 4 bases not matched to a gene. CDR3 length equals 13 residues. Per germline, CDR1 KGHDR and CDR2 SFDVKD. As DNA, the CDR3 is TGTGCCACCAGCACGGGGGGGCAAGATACGCAGTATTTT. Its protein is CATSTGGQDTQYF.

CDR3 in amino acids: CSAGLAGTPQETQYF. For the CDR3, the DNA is TGCAGCGCCGGACTAGCGGGGACACCACAAGAGACCCAGTACTTC. The chain has TRBV29-1 and TRBJ2-5; TRBD2 agrees at 12 bases. The CDR3 is made up of 15 amino acids. Germline trimming cut 7 bases from V and 2 bases from J; bases unmatched to any gene: 8. Germline-derived CDR1 and CDR2 are SQVTM and ANQGSEA.

The rearrangement joins TRBV19 to TRBJ1-1; 7 nucleotides align to TRBD1. Trimming removed 1 base from V and 5 bases from J; junction bases left unmatched: 4. The CDR3 contains 14 residues. Germline V gives CDR1 LNHDA, CDR2 SQIVND (reference sequence). The CDR3 DNA reads as TGTGCCAGTAGTATAGTAGACAGGGATACTGAAGCTTTCTTT. Its translation is CASSIVDRDTEAFF.

This clone was recorded many times. The chain uses TRBV2 and TRBJ2-1; 8 bases are shared with TRBD2. The junction had 15 bases not matched to a gene; V was cut back by 10 bases and J by 1 base. The CDR3 runs to 17 residues. Germline V gene data show CDR1 as SNHLY and CDR2 as FYNNEI. The CDR3, as DNA: TGTGCCACCTCTAAGCCGGCGGGAGGAGGGTCCTACAATGAGCAGTTCTTC. Its protein product is CATSKPAGGGSYNEQFF.

Only one count was recorded for this clone. The rearrangement links TRBV20-1 to TRBJ2-7; TRBD1 agrees at 8 bases. CDR1 is DFQATT, CDR2 SNEGSKA, per germline (reference sequence). CDR3 length equals 15 residues. V was clipped by 3 bases and J by 1 base; unmatched bases: 8. CDR3 DNA sequence: TGCAGTGCTAGTTGGGACAGGTTCCCTTCCTACGAGCAGTACTTC. Translation: CSASWDRFPSYEQYF.